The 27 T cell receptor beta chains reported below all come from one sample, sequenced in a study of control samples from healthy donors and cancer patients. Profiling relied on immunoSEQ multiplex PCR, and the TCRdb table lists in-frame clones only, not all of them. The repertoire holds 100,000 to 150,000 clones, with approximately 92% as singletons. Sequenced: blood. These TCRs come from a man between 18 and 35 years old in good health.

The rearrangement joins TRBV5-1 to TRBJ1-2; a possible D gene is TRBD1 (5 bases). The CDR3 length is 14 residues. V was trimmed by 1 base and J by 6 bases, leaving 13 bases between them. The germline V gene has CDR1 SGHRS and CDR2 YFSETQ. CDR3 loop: CASSLSGGEDGYTF. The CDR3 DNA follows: TGCGCCAGCAGCTTGTCCGGGGGAGAGGATGGCTACACCTTC. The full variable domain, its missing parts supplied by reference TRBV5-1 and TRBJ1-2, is KAGVTQTPRYLIKTRGQQVTLSCSPISGHRSVSWYQQTPGQGLQFLFEYFSETQRNKGNFPGRFSGRQFSNSRSEMNVSTLELGDSALYLCASSLSGGEDGYTFGSGTRLTVV.

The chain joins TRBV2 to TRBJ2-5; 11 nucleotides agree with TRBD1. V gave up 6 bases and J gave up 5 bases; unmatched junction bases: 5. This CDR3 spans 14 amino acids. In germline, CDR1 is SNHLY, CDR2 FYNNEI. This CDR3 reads CASSGQGASETQYF. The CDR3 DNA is TGTGCCAGCAGCGGACAGGGGGCATCGGAGACCCAGTACTTC.

CDR3 in DNA: TGTGCCAGCAGCTCCGACAGCGGGGAGAACACCGGGGAGCTGTTTTTT. Amino acid sequence: CASSSDSGENTGELFF. The rearrangement joins TRBV7-9 to TRBJ2-2; 7 bases fit TRBD2. The V and J ends lost 4 bases and 1 base, in that order; junction bases with no gene match: 6. CDR1 and CDR2 (germline): SEHNR, FQNEAQ (reference sequence). CDR3 size: 16 residues. Based on the CDR3 plus reference TRBV7-9 and TRBJ2-2, the full variable domain is DTGVSQNPRHKITKRGQNVTFRCDPISEHNRLYWYRQTLGQGPEFLTYFQNEAQLEKSRLLSDRFSAERPKGSFSTLEIQRTEQGDSAMYLCASSSDSGENTGELFFGEGSRLTVL.

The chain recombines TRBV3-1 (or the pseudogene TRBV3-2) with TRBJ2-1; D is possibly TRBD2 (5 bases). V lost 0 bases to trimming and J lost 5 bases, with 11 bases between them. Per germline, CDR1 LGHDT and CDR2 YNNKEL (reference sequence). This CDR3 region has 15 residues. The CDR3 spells CASSQEGGYHNEQFF. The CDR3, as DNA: TGTGCCAGCAGCCAAGAAGGAGGCTATCACAATGAGCAGTTCTTC.

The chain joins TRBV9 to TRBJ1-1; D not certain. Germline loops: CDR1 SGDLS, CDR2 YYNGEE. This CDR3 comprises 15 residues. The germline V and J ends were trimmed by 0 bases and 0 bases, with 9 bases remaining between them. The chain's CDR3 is CASSVGNGLNTEAFF. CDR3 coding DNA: TGTGCCAGCAGCGTAGGAAATGGGTTGAACACTGAAGCTTTCTTT.

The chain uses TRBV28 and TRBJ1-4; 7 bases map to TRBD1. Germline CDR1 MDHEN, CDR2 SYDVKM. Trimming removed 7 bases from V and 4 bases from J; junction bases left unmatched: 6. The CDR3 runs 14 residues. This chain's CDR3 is CASTGQQFNEKLFF. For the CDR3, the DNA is TGTGCCAGCACGGGACAGCAATTTAATGAAAAACTGTTTTTT.

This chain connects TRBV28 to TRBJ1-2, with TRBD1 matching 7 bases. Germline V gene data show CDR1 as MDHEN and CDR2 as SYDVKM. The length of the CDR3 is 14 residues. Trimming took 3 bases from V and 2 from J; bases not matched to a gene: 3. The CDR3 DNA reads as TGTGCCAGCAGTTTCCCGACAGGGAACTATGGCTACACCTTC. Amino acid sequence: CASSFPTGNYGYTF.

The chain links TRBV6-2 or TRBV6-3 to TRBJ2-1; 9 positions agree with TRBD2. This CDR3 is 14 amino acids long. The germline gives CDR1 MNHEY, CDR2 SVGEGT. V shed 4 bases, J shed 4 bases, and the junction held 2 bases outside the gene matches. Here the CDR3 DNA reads TGTGCCAGCAGTTTGAGCGGGAGGTACAATGAGCAGTTCTTC. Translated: CASSLSGRYNEQFF.

The CDR3 DNA follows: TGTGCCAGCAGTTACCCGGACTCAGAGCAGTTCTTC. Protein product: CASSYPDSEQFF. J is TRBJ2-1 and V is TRBV6-5; tentative D call: TRBD2 (5 bases). Germline loops: CDR1 MNHEY, CDR2 SVGAGI. The length of the CDR3 is 12 residues. V lost 2 bases and J lost 10, with 9 bases in between.

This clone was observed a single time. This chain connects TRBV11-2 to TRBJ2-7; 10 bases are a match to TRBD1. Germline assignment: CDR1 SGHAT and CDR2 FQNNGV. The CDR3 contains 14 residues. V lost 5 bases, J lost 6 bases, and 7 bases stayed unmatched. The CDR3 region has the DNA TGTGCCAGCAGCCCCGACAGGGGGCGGATCGAGCAGTACTTC. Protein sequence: CASSPDRGRIEQYF.

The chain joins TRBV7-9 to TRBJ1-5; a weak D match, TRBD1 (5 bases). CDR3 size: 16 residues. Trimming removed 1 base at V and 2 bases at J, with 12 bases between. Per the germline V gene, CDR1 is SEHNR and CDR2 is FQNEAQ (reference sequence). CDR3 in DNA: TGTGCCAGCAGCTTAGATCAAGGGGCGGGCAATCAGCCCCAGCATTTT. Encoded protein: CASSLDQGAGNQPQHF.

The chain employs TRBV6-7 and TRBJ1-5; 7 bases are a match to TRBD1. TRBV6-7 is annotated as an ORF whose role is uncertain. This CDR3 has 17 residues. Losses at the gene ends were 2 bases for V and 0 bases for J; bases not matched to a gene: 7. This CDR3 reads CASSYRGGTVSNQPQHF. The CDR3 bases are TGTGCCAGCAGTTACCGGGGGGGGACAGTTAGCAATCAGCCCCAGCATTTT.

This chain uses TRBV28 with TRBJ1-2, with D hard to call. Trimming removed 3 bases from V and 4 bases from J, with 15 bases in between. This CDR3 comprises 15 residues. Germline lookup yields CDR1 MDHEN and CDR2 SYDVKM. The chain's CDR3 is CASSFRRPRTYGYTF. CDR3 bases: TGTGCCAGCAGTTTTCGACGGCCCCGGACCTATGGCTACACCTTC.

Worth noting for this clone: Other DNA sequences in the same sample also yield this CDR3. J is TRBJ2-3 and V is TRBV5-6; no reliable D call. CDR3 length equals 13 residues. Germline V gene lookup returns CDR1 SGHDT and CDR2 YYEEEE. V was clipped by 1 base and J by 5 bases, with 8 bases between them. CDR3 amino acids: CASSLKGLDTQYF. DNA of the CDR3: TGTGCCAGCAGCTTGAAGGGTTTAGATACGCAGTATTTT.

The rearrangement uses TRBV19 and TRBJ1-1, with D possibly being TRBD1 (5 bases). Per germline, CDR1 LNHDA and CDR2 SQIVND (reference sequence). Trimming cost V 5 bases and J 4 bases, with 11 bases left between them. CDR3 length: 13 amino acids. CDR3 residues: CASSLYGTTEAFF. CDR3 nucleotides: TGTGCCAGTAGTTTATACGGGACCACTGAAGCTTTCTTT. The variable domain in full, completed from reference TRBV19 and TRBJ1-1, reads DGGITQSPKYLFRKEGQNVTLSCEQNLNHDAMYWYRQDPGQGLRLIYYSQIVNDFQKGDIAEGYSVSREKKESFPLTVTSAQKNPTAFYLCASSLYGTTEAFFGQGTRLTVV.

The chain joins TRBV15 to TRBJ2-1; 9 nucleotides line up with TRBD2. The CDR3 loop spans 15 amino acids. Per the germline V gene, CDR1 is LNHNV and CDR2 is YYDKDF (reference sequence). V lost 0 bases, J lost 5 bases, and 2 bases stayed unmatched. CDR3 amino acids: CATSRETSGNNEQFF. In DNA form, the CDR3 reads TGTGCCACCAGCAGAGAGACTAGCGGCAACAATGAGCAGTTCTTC.

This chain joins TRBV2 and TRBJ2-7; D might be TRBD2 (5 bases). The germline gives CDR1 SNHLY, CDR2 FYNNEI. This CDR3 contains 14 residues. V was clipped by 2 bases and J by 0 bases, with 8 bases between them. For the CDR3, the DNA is TGTGCCAGCAGTGAAACCGGGAACTCCTACGAGCAGTACTTC. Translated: CASSETGNSYEQYF.

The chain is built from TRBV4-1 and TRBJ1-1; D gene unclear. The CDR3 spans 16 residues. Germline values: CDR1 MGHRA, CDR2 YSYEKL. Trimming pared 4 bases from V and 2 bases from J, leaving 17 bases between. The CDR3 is CASSLIGAGLNTEAFF. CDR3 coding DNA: TGCGCCAGCAGCCTAATCGGAGCCGGTTTAAACACTGAAGCTTTCTTT.

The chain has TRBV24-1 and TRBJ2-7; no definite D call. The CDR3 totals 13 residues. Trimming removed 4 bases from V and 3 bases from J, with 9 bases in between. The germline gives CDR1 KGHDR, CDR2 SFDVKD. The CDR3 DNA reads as TGTGCCACCAGTGAAGGAACCCTCTACGAGCAGTACTTC. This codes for CATSEGTLYEQYF.

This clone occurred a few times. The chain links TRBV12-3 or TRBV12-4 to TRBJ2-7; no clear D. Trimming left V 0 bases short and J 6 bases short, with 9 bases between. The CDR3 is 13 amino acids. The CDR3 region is CASSLAQWGEQYF. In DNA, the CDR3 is TGTGCCAGCAGTTTAGCGCAGTGGGGCGAGCAGTACTTC.

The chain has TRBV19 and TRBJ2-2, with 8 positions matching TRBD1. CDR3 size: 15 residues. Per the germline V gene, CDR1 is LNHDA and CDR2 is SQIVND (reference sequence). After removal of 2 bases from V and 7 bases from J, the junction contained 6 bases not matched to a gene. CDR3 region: CASSIQGASVGELFF. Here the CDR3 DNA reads TGTGCCAGTAGTATACAGGGGGCGTCTGTCGGGGAGCTGTTTTTT.

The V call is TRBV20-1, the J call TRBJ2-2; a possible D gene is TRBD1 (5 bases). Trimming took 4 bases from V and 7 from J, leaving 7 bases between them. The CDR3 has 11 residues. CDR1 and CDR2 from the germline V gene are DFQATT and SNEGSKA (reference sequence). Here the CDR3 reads CSANQGGELFF. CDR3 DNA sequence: TGCAGTGCTAACCAGGGCGGGGAGCTGTTTTTT.

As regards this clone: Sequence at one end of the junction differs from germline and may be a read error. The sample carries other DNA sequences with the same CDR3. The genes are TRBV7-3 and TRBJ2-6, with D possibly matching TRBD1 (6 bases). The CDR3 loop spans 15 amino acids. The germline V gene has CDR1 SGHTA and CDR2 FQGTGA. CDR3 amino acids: CASSLGGAGANVLTF. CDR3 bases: TGTGCCAGCAGCTTAGGGGGCGCTGGAGCCAACGTCCTGACTTTC.

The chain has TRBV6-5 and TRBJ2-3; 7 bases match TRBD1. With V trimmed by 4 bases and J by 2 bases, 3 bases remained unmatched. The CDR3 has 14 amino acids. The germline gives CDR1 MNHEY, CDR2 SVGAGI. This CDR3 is CASSSGGSTDTQYF. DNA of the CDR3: TGTGCCAGCAGTTCAGGGGGATCCACAGATACGCAGTATTTT.

CDR3 residues: CASGAREGYTF. The CDR3 bases are TGTGCCAGCGGGGCCAGAGAAGGCTACACCTTC. The chain is built from TRBV2 and TRBJ1-2, with D possibly TRBD1 on 5 matching bases. V lost 8 bases and J lost 8, with 12 bases in between. Germline V gene sequence: CDR1 SNHLY, CDR2 FYNNEI. This CDR3 spans 11 amino acids.

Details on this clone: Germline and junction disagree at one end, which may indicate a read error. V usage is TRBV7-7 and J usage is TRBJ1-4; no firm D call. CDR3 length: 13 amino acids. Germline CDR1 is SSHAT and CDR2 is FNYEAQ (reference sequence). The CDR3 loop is CASSLALGEKLFF. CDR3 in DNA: TGTGCTAGCAGCTTAGCCTTAGGCGAAAAACTGTTTTTT. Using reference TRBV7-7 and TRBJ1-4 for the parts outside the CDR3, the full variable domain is GAGVSQSPRYKVTKRGQDVTLRCDPISSHATLYWYQQALGQGPEFLTYFNYEAQPDKSGLPSDRFSAERPEGSISTLTIQRTEQRDSAMYRCASSLALGEKLFFGSGTQLSVL.

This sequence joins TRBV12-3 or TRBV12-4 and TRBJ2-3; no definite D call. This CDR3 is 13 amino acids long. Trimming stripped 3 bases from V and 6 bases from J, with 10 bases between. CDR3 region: CASSFLSADTQYF. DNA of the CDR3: TGTGCCAGCAGTTTTTTAAGCGCCGATACGCAGTATTTT.